The present T cell receptor (beta chain) was sequenced within a study of T cell responses to AZD1222 COVID-19 vaccine. The study, taken as a whole, reports: Repertoire sampling occurred only after the peak T cell response. Spike-wide vaccine-associated CD4 TCRs dominated at 160-218 and 743-854. Spike-specific TCR breadth and depth went up after people got two AZD1222 doses. Most donors were white British and more were female, and clonal diversity was possibly underestimated.

This CDR3 comprises 14 residues. Germline CDR1 reads LNHDA; CDR2 reads SQIVND (reference sequence). V lost 1 base, J lost 0 bases, and 7 bases lay in between. To note about this clone: What it binds is unknown.

The table came from immunoSEQ multiplex PCR; TCRdb's copy has only in-frame clones and leaves some out. The sample records roughly 67,000 clones, 89% being singletons. The clonotype originates from an adult who received the AZD1222 COVID-19 vaccine. The sequencing here drew on peripheral blood, taken 28 days after the second AZD1222 dose. The genes are TRBV19 and TRBJ2-7, with D unclear. The chain's CDR3 is CASSIAASSYEQYF. CDR3 nucleotide sequence: TGTGCCAGTAGTATAGCAGCCAGCTCCTACGAGCAGTACTTC.